A selection of T cell receptor beta chains follows, all from one sample in a study of cytomegalovirus exposure and HLA in healthy donors. The table came from immunoSEQ multiplex PCR; TCRdb's copy has only in-frame clones and leaves some out. Here the sample table reports about 20,000 clones. What was sequenced was PBMCs. All receptors derive from a man in his fifties or sixties in good health and CMV-seropositive. Each CDR3 is given with its conserved first and last residue. D genes are given only for firm matches. Where a row states a size, it is once, few, many or the class of an expanded clone; other rows omit it.

abundance: .; j_gene: TRBJ2-7; len: 21; v_gene: TRBV21-1; d_gene: .; CDR3aa: CASRKIPLGTGQGRATYEQYF; CDR3nt: TGTGCCAGCAGGAAGATTCCACTCGGAACAGGGCAGGGGCGGGCTACCTACGAGCAGTACTTC
abundance: .; j_gene: TRBJ2-7; len: 13; v_gene: TRBV6-5; d_gene: TRBD2; CDR3aa: CASKRGLASEQYF; CDR3nt: TGTGCCAGCAAAAGGGGACTAGCGAGCGAGCAGTACTTC
abundance: .; j_gene: TRBJ2-2; len: 17; v_gene: TRBV5-1; d_gene: .; CDR3aa: CASSLDRRQSSTGELFF; CDR3nt: TGCGCCAGCAGCTTGGATAGAAGACAATCAAGCACCGGGGAGCTGTTTTTT
abundance: .; j_gene: TRBJ2-7; len: 15; v_gene: TRBV19; d_gene: TRBD1; CDR3aa: CASSIGGTGLYEQYF; CDR3nt: TGTGCCAGTAGTATAGGCGGGACAGGGCTCTACGAGCAGTACTTC
abundance: .; j_gene: TRBJ2-7; len: 14; v_gene: TRBV5-1; d_gene: .; CDR3aa: CASSLRLGNYEQYF; CDR3nt: TGCGCCAGCAGCTTACGACTAGGGAACTACGAGCAGTACTTC
abundance: .; j_gene: TRBJ2-7; len: 17; v_gene: TRBV5-1; d_gene: TRBD1; CDR3aa: CASSLDPPTGRSYEQYF; CDR3nt: TGCGCCAGCAGCTTGGATCCCCCGACAGGGCGCTCCTACGAGCAGTACTTC
abundance: .; j_gene: TRBJ1-3; len: 11; v_gene: TRBV29-1; d_gene: TRBD1; CDR3aa: CSARTGETIYF; CDR3nt: TGCAGCGCCCGTACAGGGGAAACCATATATTTT
abundance: .; j_gene: TRBJ1-2; len: 14; v_gene: TRBV29-1; d_gene: .; CDR3aa: CSANKDSGNYGYTF; CDR3nt: TGCAGCGCCAATAAAGATTCGGGGAACTATGGCTACACCTTC
abundance: .; j_gene: TRBJ2-2; len: 16; v_gene: TRBV5-1; d_gene: TRBD2; CDR3aa: CASSLLAVANTGELFF; CDR3nt: TGCGCCAGCAGCTTGCTAGCGGTTGCGAACACCGGGGAGCTGTTTTTT
abundance: .; j_gene: TRBJ1-5; len: 13; v_gene: TRBV19; d_gene: .; CDR3aa: CASSPNRDQPQHF; CDR3nt: TGTGCCAGTAGCCCGAACAGGGACCAGCCCCAGCATTTT
abundance: .; j_gene: TRBJ1-1; len: 13; v_gene: TRBV6-1; d_gene: .; CDR3aa: CASSDLGPIGAFF; CDR3nt: TGTGCCAGCAGTGACTTGGGGCCGATCGGAGCTTTCTTT
abundance: .; j_gene: TRBJ2-1; len: 16; v_gene: TRBV19; d_gene: TRBD1; CDR3aa: CASSIRTGGTLNEQFF; CDR3nt: TGTGCCAGTAGTATAAGGACAGGGGGGACACTGAATGAGCAGTTCTTC
abundance: .; j_gene: TRBJ1-1; len: 16; v_gene: TRBV18; d_gene: .; CDR3aa: CASSPLGRGMNTEAFF; CDR3nt: TGTGCCAGCTCACCGTTGGGCCGGGGGATGAACACTGAAGCTTTCTTT
abundance: .; j_gene: TRBJ1-1; len: 12; v_gene: TRBV6-5; d_gene: .; CDR3aa: CASSFGSGAAFF; CDR3nt: .
abundance: .; j_gene: TRBJ2-7; len: 15; v_gene: TRBV5-1; d_gene: TRBD2; CDR3aa: CASSLAGGAQHEQYF; CDR3nt: TGCGCCAGCAGCTTGGCGGGAGGGGCACAACACGAGCAGTACTTC
abundance: .; j_gene: TRBJ2-3; len: 16; v_gene: TRBV9; d_gene: .; CDR3aa: CASSPSSGPRTDTQYF; CDR3nt: TGTGCCAGCAGCCCCTCAAGCGGGCCTCGCACAGATACGCAGTATTTT
abundance: .; j_gene: TRBJ2-2; len: 16; v_gene: TRBV4-1; d_gene: TRBD2; CDR3aa: CASSRGTSGQTGELFF; CDR3nt: TGCGCCAGCAGCAGGGGGACTAGCGGGCAGACGGGGGAGCTGTTTTTT
abundance: .; j_gene: TRBJ2-1; len: 17; v_gene: TRBV7-8; d_gene: TRBD1; CDR3aa: CASSPYRIPQGDNEQFF; CDR3nt: TGTGCCAGCAGCCCATACCGGATTCCCCAGGGGGACAATGAGCAGTTCTTC
abundance: .; j_gene: TRBJ2-6; len: 15; v_gene: TRBV5-8; d_gene: .; CDR3aa: CASRQGESGANVLTF; CDR3nt: TGTGCCAGCAGACAGGGAGAATCAGGGGCCAACGTCCTGACTTTC
abundance: .; j_gene: TRBJ2-3; len: 13; v_gene: TRBV10-3; d_gene: .; CDR3aa: CAITPDYTDTQYF; CDR3nt: TGTGCCATCACTCCGGACTACACAGATACGCAGTATTTT
abundance: large; j_gene: TRBJ2-1; len: 14; v_gene: TRBV5-5; d_gene: .; CDR3aa: CATRRRSSDNEQFF; CDR3nt: TGTGCCACCCGACGGAGGAGCTCCGACAATGAGCAGTTCTTC
abundance: .; j_gene: TRBJ1-1; len: 15; v_gene: TRBV7-9; d_gene: .; CDR3aa: CASSSDRLMNTEAFF; CDR3nt: TGTGCCAGCAGCTCGGACAGACTGATGAACACTGAAGCTTTCTTT
abundance: .; j_gene: TRBJ1-4; len: 14; v_gene: TRBV30; d_gene: TRBD1; CDR3aa: CAWRETGADEKLFF; CDR3nt: TGTGCCTGGAGGGAGACAGGGGCAGATGAAAAACTGTTTTTT
abundance: .; j_gene: TRBJ1-2; len: 14; v_gene: TRBV29-1; d_gene: TRBD1; CDR3aa: CSVVLTGNGYGYTF; CDR3nt: TGCAGCGTGGTACTGACAGGGAATGGCTATGGCTACACCTTC
abundance: .; j_gene: TRBJ2-5; len: 15; v_gene: TRBV29-1; d_gene: .; CDR3aa: CSVDPVRGRQETQYF; CDR3nt: TGCAGCGTTGACCCAGTGCGGGGTAGGCAAGAGACCCAGTACTTC
abundance: .; j_gene: TRBJ1-2; len: 13; v_gene: TRBV6-5; d_gene: TRBD1; CDR3aa: CASSDRGLSGYTF; CDR3nt: TGTGCCAGCAGTGACAGGGGGCTTAGCGGCTACACCTTC
abundance: .; j_gene: TRBJ1-5; len: 13; v_gene: TRBV5-1; d_gene: TRBD1; CDR3aa: CASRDDRDQPQHF; CDR3nt: TGCGCCAGCAGAGACGACAGGGATCAGCCCCAGCATTTT
abundance: .; j_gene: TRBJ2-5; len: 16; v_gene: TRBV5-4; d_gene: TRBD2; CDR3aa: CASTSGLAGIQETQYF; CDR3nt: TGTGCCAGCACCTCTGGACTAGCGGGGATCCAAGAGACCCAGTACTTC
abundance: .; j_gene: TRBJ2-7; len: 14; v_gene: TRBV19; d_gene: TRBD1; CDR3aa: CASSATDRGREQYF; CDR3nt: TGTGCCAGTAGTGCCACGGACAGGGGGCGCGAGCAGTACTTC
abundance: .; j_gene: TRBJ2-1; len: 14; v_gene: TRBV18; d_gene: TRBD2; CDR3aa: CASSPPSGGNEQFF; CDR3nt: TGTGCCAGCTCACCACCGAGCGGGGGAAATGAGCAGTTCTTC
abundance: .; j_gene: TRBJ2-3; len: 13; v_gene: TRBV14; d_gene: .; CDR3aa: CASSPLRADTQYF; CDR3nt: TGTGCCAGCAGCCCCTTGAGGGCGGATACGCAGTATTTT
abundance: .; j_gene: TRBJ2-2; len: 15; v_gene: TRBV19; d_gene: .; CDR3aa: CASSSVVGSTGELFF; CDR3nt: TGTGCCAGTAGTTCCGTAGTTGGGAGCACCGGGGAGCTGTTTTTT
abundance: .; j_gene: TRBJ2-7; len: 14; v_gene: TRBV7-9; d_gene: .; CDR3aa: CASSLAGGRSVQYF; CDR3nt: TGTGCCAGCAGCTTAGCGGGGGGTCGGAGTGTACAGTACTTC
abundance: .; j_gene: TRBJ2-2; len: 17; v_gene: TRBV5-1; d_gene: .; CDR3aa: CASSLLLATGNTGELFF; CDR3nt: TGCGCCAGCAGCTTGTTATTGGCAACGGGGAACACCGGGGAGCTGTTTTTT
abundance: .; j_gene: TRBJ1-2; len: 13; v_gene: TRBV7-9; d_gene: TRBD1; CDR3aa: CASSARGFDGYTF; CDR3nt: TGTGCCAGCAGCGCCAGGGGGTTCGATGGCTACACCTTC
abundance: .; j_gene: TRBJ1-1; len: 13; v_gene: TRBV30; d_gene: TRBD1; CDR3aa: CASEVRGPTEAFF; CDR3nt: TGTGCCAGTGAAGTCAGGGGGCCCACTGAAGCTTTCTTT
abundance: .; j_gene: TRBJ2-2; len: 13; v_gene: TRBV27; d_gene: .; CDR3aa: CASRQVNTGELFF; CDR3nt: TGTGCCAGCAGGCAGGTGAACACCGGGGAGCTGTTTTTT
abundance: .; j_gene: TRBJ1-2; len: 15; v_gene: TRBV5-1; d_gene: .; CDR3aa: CASSLVPEGNYGYTF; CDR3nt: TGCGCCAGCAGCTTGGTCCCAGAGGGCAACTATGGCTACACCTTC
abundance: .; j_gene: TRBJ1-2; len: 14; v_gene: TRBV6-1; d_gene: TRBD1; CDR3aa: CASVRDRGGFGYTF; CDR3nt: TGTGCCAGCGTTAGGGACAGGGGAGGTTTCGGCTACACCTTC
abundance: .; j_gene: TRBJ1-3; len: 14; v_gene: TRBV5-6; d_gene: .; CDR3aa: CASSTQGGGNTIYF; CDR3nt: TGTGCCAGCAGCACGCAGGGAGGTGGAAACACCATATATTTT